This T cell receptor (beta chain) stems from a study of cytomegalovirus exposure and HLA in healthy donors. TCRdb keeps only in-frame clones here, not all; method: immunoSEQ multiplex PCR. The sample has about 280,000 clones, about 86% seen once. This CDR3 contains 13 residues. V lost 8 bases and J lost 4, with 11 bases in between. The germline CDR1 and CDR2 sequences are LNHDA and SQIVND (reference sequence). This chain connects TRBV19 to TRBJ2-2; a weak D match, TRBD1 (5 bases). This TCR was sampled from a young woman in good health and CMV-seronegative. The specimen was PBMCs. CDR3 loop: CASGAGITGELFF. The CDR3 DNA follows: TGTGCCAGTGGGGCTGGGATCACCGGGGAGCTGTTTTTT. Based on the CDR3 plus reference TRBV19 and TRBJ2-2, the full variable domain is DGGITQSPKYLFRKEGQNVTLSCEQNLNHDAMYWYRQDPGQGLRLIYYSQIVNDFQKGDIAEGYSVSREKKESFPLTVTSAQKNPTAFYLCASGAGITGELFFGEGSRLTVL.